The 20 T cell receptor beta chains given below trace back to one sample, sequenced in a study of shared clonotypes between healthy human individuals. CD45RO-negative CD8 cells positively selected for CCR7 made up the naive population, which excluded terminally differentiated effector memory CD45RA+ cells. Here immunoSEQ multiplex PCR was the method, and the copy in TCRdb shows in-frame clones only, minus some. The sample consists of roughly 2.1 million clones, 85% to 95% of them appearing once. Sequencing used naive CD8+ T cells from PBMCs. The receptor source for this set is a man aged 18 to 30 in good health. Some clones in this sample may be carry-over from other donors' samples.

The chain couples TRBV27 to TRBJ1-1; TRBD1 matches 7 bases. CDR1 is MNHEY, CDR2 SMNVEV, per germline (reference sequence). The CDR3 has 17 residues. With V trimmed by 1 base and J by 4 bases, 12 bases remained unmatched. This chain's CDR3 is CASSLFNRQGETTEAFF. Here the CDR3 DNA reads TGTGCCAGCAGTTTATTTAACCGACAGGGAGAGACCACTGAAGCTTTCTTT.

The CDR3 loop is CASSLRGSNSPLHF. Here the CDR3 DNA reads TGTGCCAGCAGTTTACGGGGGTCCAATTCACCCCTCCACTTT. The V call is TRBV27, the J call TRBJ1-6, with D maybe TRBD1 (5 bases). The V gene's germline CDR1 is MNHEY and CDR2 SMNVEV (reference sequence). V was shortened by 2 bases and J by 7 bases, with 9 bases between the two germline ends. The CDR3 extends over 14 amino acids.

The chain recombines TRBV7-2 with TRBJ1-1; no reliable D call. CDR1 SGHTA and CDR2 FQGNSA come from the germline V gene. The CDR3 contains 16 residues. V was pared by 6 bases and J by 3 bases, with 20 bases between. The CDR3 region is CASSRTVRRADTEAFF. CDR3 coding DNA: TGTGCCAGCAGTCGGACCGTAAGAAGAGCGGACACTGAAGCTTTCTTT. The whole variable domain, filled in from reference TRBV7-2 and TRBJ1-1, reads GAGVSQSPSNKVTEKGKDVELRCDPISGHTALYWYRQSLGQGLEFLIYFQGNSAPDKSGLPSDRFSAERTGGSVSTLTIQRTQQEDSAVYLCASSRTVRRADTEAFFGQGTRLTVV.

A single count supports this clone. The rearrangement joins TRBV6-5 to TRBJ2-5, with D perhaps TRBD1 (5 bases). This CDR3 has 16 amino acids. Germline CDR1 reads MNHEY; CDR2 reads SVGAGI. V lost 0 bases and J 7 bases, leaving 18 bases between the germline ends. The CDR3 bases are TGTGCCAGCAGTTACTCGGGCAGGGCAAGGCCCGGGACCCAGTACTTC. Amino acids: CASSYSGRARPGTQYF.

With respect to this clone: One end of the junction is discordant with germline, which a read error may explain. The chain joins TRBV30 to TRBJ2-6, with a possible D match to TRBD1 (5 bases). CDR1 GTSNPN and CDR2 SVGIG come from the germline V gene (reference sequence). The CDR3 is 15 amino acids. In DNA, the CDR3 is TGTGCCTGGAGTGTACCTTTCTCTGGGGCCGACGTCCTGACTTTC. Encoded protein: CAWSVPFSGADVLTF.

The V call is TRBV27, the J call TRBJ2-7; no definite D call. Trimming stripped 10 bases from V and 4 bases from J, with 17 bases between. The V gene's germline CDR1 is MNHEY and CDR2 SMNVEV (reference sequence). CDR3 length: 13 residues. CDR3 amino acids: CAIGPRPAYEQYF. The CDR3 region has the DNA TGTGCCATCGGCCCCCGCCCCGCGTACGAGCAGTACTTC.

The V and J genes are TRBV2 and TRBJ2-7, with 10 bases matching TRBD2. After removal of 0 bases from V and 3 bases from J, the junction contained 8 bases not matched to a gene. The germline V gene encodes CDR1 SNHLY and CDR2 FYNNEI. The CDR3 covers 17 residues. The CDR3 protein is CASSEADGLAEHYEQYF. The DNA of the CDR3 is TGTGCCAGCAGTGAAGCGGATGGACTAGCGGAGCACTACGAGCAGTACTTC.

DNA of the CDR3: TGTGCCAGCAGTTTGGCCCTTGCAAACACCGGGGAGCTGTTTTTT. The encoded protein is CASSLALANTGELFF. The gene calls are TRBV28 and TRBJ2-2, with D unresolved. This CDR3 region has 15 residues. The germline gives CDR1 MDHEN, CDR2 SYDVKM. The ends were cut back, 3 bases at V and 2 bases at J, with 10 bases in the middle.

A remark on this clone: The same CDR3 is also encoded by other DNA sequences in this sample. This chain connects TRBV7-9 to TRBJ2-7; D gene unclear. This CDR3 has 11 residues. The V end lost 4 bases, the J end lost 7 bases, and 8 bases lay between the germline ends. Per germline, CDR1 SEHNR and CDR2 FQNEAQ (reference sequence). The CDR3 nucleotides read TGTGCCAGCAGCTGGGTAGGGGAGCAGTACTTC. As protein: CASSWVGEQYF.

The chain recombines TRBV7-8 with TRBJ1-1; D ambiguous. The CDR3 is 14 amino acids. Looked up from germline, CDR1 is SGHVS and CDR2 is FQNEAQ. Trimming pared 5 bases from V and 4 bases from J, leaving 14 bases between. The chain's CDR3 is CASSAGNSGTEAFF. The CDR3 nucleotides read TGTGCCAGCAGCGCGGGGAACTCCGGCACTGAAGCTTTCTTT.

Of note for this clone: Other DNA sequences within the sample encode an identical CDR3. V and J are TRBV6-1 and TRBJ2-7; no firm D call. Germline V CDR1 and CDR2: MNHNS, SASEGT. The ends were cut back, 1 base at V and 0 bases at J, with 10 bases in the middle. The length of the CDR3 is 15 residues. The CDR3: CASSEGVSFSYEQYF. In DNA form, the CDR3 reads TGTGCCAGCAGTGAAGGGGTCAGCTTCTCCTACGAGCAGTACTTC.

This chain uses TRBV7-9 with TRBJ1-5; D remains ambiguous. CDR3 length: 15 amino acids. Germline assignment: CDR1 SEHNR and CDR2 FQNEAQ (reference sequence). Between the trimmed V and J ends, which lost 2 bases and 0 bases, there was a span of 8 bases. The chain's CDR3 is CASSLIGDSNQPQHF. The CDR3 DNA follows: TGTGCCAGCAGCTTAATCGGGGATAGCAATCAGCCCCAGCATTTT.

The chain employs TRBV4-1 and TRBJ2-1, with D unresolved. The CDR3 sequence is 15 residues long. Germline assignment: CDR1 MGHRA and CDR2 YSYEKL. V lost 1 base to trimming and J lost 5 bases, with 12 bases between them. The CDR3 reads CASSQVESNHNEQFF. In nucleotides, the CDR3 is TGCGCCAGCAGCCAAGTCGAGAGCAACCACAATGAGCAGTTCTTC.

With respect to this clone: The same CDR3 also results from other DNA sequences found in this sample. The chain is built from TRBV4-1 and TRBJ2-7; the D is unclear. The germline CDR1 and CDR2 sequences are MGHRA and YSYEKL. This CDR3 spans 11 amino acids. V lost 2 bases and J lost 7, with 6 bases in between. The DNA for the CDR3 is TGCGCCAGCAGCCAATTGGGAGAGCAGTACTTC. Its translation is CASSQLGEQYF.

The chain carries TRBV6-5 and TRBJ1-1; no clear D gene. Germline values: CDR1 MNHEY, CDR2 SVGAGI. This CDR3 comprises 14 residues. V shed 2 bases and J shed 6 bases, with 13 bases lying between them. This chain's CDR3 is CASSYGGSFPEAFF. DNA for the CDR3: TGTGCCAGCAGTTACGGTGGGAGTTTTCCTGAAGCTTTCTTT.

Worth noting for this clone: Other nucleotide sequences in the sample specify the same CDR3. The CDR3 coding sequence is TGTGCCAGCAGTTTACGGGCGGACAGGCGCTCCTACGAGCAGTACTTC. Its protein product is CASSLRADRRSYEQYF. V gene TRBV28 combines with J gene TRBJ2-7; 7 positions match TRBD1. J was trimmed by 0 bases and V by 2 bases; bases with no gene match: 7. The CDR3 consists of 16 residues. Germline CDR1 and CDR2: MDHEN and SYDVKM.

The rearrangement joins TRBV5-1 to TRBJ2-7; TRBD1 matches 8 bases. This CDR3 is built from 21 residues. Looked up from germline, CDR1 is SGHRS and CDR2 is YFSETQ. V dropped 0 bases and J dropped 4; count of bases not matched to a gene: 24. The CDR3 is CASSLDFSNADSGQGWYEQYF. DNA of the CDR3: TGCGCCAGCAGCTTGGATTTTAGCAATGCTGACTCCGGACAGGGTTGGTACGAGCAGTACTTC.

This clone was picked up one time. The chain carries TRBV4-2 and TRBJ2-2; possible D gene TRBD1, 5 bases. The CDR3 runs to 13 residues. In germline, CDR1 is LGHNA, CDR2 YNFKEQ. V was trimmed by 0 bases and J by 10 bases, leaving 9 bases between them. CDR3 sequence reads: CASSQDWGAELFF. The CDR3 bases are TGTGCCAGCAGCCAAGATTGGGGCGCGGAGCTGTTTTTT.

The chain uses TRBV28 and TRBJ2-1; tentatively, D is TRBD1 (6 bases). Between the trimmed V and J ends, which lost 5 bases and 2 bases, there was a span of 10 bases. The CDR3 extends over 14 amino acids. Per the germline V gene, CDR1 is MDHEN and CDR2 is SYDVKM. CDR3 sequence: CASSPRDTYNEQFF. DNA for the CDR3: TGTGCCAGCAGTCCCCGGGACACCTACAATGAGCAGTTCTTC.

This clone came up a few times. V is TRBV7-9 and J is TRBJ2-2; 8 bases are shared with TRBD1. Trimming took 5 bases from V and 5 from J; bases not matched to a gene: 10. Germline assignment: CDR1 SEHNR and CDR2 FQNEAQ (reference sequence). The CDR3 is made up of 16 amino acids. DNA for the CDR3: TGTGCCAGCAGCCATCCGACAGGGGATTTAACCGGGGAGCTGTTTTTT. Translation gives CASSHPTGDLTGELFF. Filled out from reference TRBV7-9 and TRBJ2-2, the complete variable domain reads DTGVSQNPRHKITKRGQNVTFRCDPISEHNRLYWYRQTLGQGPEFLTYFQNEAQLEKSRLLSDRFSAERPKGSFSTLEIQRTEQGDSAMYLCASSHPTGDLTGELFFGEGSRLTVL.